The T cell receptor (beta chain) described here comes from a study of CD8+ T cells in alopecia areata. Study-wide results and limits: Elevated clonality characterized lesional scalp relative to normal scalp, particularly in alopecia totalis/universalis. Scalp data also include sequences from resident alphabeta T cells of normal skin.

There are 14 residues in the CDR3. V lost 2 bases, J lost 0 bases, and 2 bases stayed unmatched. CDR1 is NNHDY, CDR2 SYVADS, per germline. Investigators isolated RNA and reverse transcribed it into cDNA to act as the sequencing template. Method: immunoSEQ multiplex PCR; TCRdb's copy keeps in-frame clones and lacks some. The sample is made up of more than 90,000 clones, none counted only once. As for this clone: Its antigen is not known. Gene names and germline refer to mouse. The CDR3 is cut off 4 residues early in the read; its end comes from the germline J gene.

Sequenced material: lesional skin. This TCR was recovered from a C3H/HeJ mouse with alopecia areata. The strain's MHC haplotype is H2-k. V usage is TRBV13-3 and J usage is TRBJ2-7; 7 bases are a match to TRBD1. CDR3 bases read: TGTGCCAGCAGTGAGACAGGGTCCTCCTAT. It codes for CASSETGSSY. The whole CDR3 protein is CASSETGSSYEQYF.